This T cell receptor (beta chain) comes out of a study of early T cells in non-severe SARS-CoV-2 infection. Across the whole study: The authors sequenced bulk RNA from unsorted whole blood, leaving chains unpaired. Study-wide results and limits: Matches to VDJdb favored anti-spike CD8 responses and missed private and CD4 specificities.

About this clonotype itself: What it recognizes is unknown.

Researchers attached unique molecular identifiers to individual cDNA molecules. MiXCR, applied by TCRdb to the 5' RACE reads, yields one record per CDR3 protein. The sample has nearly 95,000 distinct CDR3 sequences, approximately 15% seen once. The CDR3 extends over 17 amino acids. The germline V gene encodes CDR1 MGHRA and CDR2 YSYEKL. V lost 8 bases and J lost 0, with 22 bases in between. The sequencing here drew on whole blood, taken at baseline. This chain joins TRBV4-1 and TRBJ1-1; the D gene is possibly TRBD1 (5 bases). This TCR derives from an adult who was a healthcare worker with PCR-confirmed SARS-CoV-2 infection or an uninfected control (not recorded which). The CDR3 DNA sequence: TGCGCCAGCGCCACTACTCCCAGGGCTCCGATGAACACTGAAGCTTTCTTT. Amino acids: CASATTPRAPMNTEAFF.